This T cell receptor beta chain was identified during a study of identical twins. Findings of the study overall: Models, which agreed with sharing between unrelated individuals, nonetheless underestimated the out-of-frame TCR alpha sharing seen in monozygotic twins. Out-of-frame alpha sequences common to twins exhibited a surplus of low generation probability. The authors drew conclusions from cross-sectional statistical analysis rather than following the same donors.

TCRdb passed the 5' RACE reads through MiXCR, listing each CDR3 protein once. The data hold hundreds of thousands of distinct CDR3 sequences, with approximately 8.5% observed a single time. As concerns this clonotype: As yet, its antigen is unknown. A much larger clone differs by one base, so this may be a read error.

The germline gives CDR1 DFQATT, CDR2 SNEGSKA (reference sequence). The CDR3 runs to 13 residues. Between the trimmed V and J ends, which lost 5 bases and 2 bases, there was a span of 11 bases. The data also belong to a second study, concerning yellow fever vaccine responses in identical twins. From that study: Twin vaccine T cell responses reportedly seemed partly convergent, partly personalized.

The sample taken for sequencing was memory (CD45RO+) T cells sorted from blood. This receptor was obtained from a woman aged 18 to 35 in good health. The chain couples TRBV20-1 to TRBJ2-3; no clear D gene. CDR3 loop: CSAVFGNTDTQYF. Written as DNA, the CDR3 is TGCAGTGCTGTTTTTGGGAACACAGATACGCAGTATTTT.